These 25 T cell receptor beta chains came from one sample sequenced in a study of T cell responses to AZD1222 COVID-19 vaccine. Clones were sequenced by immunoSEQ multiplex PCR, and TCRdb holds only the in-frame ones, with some missing. Of roughly 150,000 clones in the sample, 93% were seen once. The sequencing used peripheral blood, collected on day 0 of AZD1222 vaccination. All receptors come from an adult in good health.

The J gene is TRBJ2-7, the V gene TRBV9; 9 bases align to TRBD2. The CDR3 runs to 15 residues. Germline V CDR1 and CDR2: SGDLS, YYNGEE. Losses at the gene ends were 0 bases for V and 2 bases for J; bases not matched to a gene: 3. The CDR3 sequence is CASSVEGGRAYEQYF. In DNA form, the CDR3 reads TGTGCCAGCAGCGTAGAGGGCGGGAGGGCCTACGAGCAGTACTTC.

This chain uses TRBV29-1 with TRBJ1-1, with 7 positions matching TRBD1. Unmatched junction bases numbered 8, after V lost 6 bases and J lost 1 base. CDR1 is SQVTM and CDR2 is ANQGSEA in the germline V gene. This CDR3 is built from 14 residues. The CDR3 loop reads CSVARDSQNTEAFF. The CDR3 bases are TGCAGCGTCGCGCGGGACAGCCAGAACACTGAAGCTTTCTTT.

The chain is built from TRBV27 and TRBJ1-4; D is possibly TRBD1 (5 bases). The germline V and J ends were trimmed by 4 bases and 6 bases, with 9 bases remaining between them. Germline assignment: CDR1 MNHEY and CDR2 SMNVEV (reference sequence). The CDR3 is made up of 13 amino acids. As DNA, the CDR3 is TGTGCCAGCAGTTCAGGGCCCTATGAAAAACTGTTTTTT. Residues: CASSSGPYEKLFF.

The gene calls are TRBV27 and TRBJ1-6; D ambiguous. The length of the CDR3 is 13 residues. V was trimmed by 3 bases and J by 10 bases, leaving 10 bases between them. Germline V CDR1 and CDR2: MNHEY, SMNVEV (reference sequence). The DNA of the CDR3 is TGTGCCAGCAGTTTGGGTAGTAGATCACCCCTCCACTTT. Translation gives CASSLGSRSPLHF.

Here the CDR3 DNA reads TGCGCCAGCAGCCAAGATCGTCACGAGCAGTACTTC. As protein: CASSQDRHEQYF. This rearrangement joins TRBV4-3 to TRBJ2-7; D not certain. Germline V gives CDR1 LGHNA, CDR2 YSLEER. V lost 0 bases to trimming and J lost 5 bases, with 5 bases between them. The CDR3 contains 12 residues.

The chain recombines TRBV6-1 with TRBJ1-6, with D hard to call. Germline CDR1 MNHNS, CDR2 SASEGT. V dropped 2 bases and J dropped 3 bases, with 11 bases sitting between them. This CDR3 is 16 amino acids long. In DNA form, the CDR3 reads TGTGCCAGCAGTGAATCCGGGTTTAGCTATAATTCACCCCTCCACTTT. It translates to CASSESGFSYNSPLHF.

CDR3 loop: CASSPGPDEKLFF. The CDR3 DNA is TGCGCCAGCAGTCCAGGACCGGATGAAAAACTGTTTTTT. The chain couples TRBV5-1 to TRBJ1-4; D is ambiguous. This CDR3 comprises 13 residues. Trimming stripped 5 bases from V and 6 bases from J, with 11 bases between. Germline V gene lookup returns CDR1 SGHRS and CDR2 YFSETQ.

The CDR3 is CASTPGGLGNTEAFF. CDR3 coding DNA: TGCGCCAGCACCCCCGGGGGATTGGGGAACACTGAAGCTTTCTTT. This chain joins TRBV5-1 and TRBJ1-1, with D tentatively TRBD1 (5 bases). This CDR3 is 15 amino acids long. With 6 bases removed from V and 1 base from J, the gap between germline ends came to 16 bases. The germline gives CDR1 SGHRS, CDR2 YFSETQ.

The gene calls are TRBV4-1 and TRBJ2-7; D may correspond to TRBD1 or TRBD2 (7 bases each). This CDR3 has 16 residues. The germline V and J ends were trimmed by 0 bases and 6 bases, with 18 bases remaining between them. Germline CDR1 reads MGHRA; CDR2 reads YSYEKL. CDR3 residues: CASSQDPTGRGREQYF. Here the CDR3 DNA reads TGCGCCAGCAGCCAAGATCCAACGGGGAGGGGGCGCGAGCAGTACTTC.

The chain recombines TRBV18 with TRBJ1-5, with 7 bases matching TRBD1. V shed 3 bases, J shed 4 bases, and the junction held 6 bases outside the gene matches. This CDR3 spans 15 amino acids. CDR1 and CDR2 (germline): KGHSH, LQKENI. The CDR3 reads CASSPRGTANQPQHF. CDR3 sequence (DNA): TGTGCCAGCTCACCCCGGGGGACAGCGAATCAGCCCCAGCATTTT.

V gene TRBV19 combines with J gene TRBJ1-5; D is uncertain. The V gene lost 6 bases and the J gene lost 2 bases, with 17 bases spanning the gap. This CDR3 region has 16 residues. Per the germline V gene, CDR1 is LNHDA and CDR2 is SQIVND (reference sequence). CDR3 DNA sequence: TGTGCCAGTAGGCCACCCGGAGGGAATGGCAATCAGCCCCAGCATTTT. It codes for CASRPPGGNGNQPQHF.

The chain joins TRBV30 to TRBJ2-7, with unresolved D. V was pared by 3 bases and J by 0 bases, with 15 bases between. Germline CDR1 and CDR2: GTSNPN and SVGIG (reference sequence). The CDR3 is 15 residues long. The CDR3 is CAWRPFRSSSYEQYF. DNA for the CDR3: TGTGCCTGGAGGCCCTTTAGGAGTAGCTCCTACGAGCAGTACTTC.

Only a few counts were recorded for this clone. V usage is TRBV7-2 and J usage is TRBJ2-7, with 7 nucleotides matching TRBD2. Germline V gene sequence: CDR1 SGHTA, CDR2 FQGNSA. Germline trimming cut 5 bases from V and 0 bases from J; bases unmatched to any gene: 10. The CDR3 runs 16 residues. The CDR3 nucleotides read TGTGCCAGCAGCCCGGGTATGGTAGCGGGCTCCTACGAGCAGTACTTC. It translates to CASSPGMVAGSYEQYF.

This chain links TRBV12-5 with TRBJ2-1, with D perhaps matching TRBD1 (6 bases). The CDR3 totals 14 residues. The germline V and J ends were trimmed by 1 base and 10 bases, with 14 bases remaining between them. CDR1 is LGHNT and CDR2 is FRNRAP in the germline V gene. CDR3 DNA sequence: TGTGCTAGTGGTTTGGACTTTCTGGGGGCAGAGCAGTTCTTC. It encodes CASGLDFLGAEQFF.

V gene TRBV12-3 or TRBV12-4 combines with J gene TRBJ1-1; D is uncertain. The CDR3 is 13 amino acids. The V gene lost 1 base and the J gene lost 5 bases, with 8 bases spanning the gap. This CDR3 is CASSLGGETEAFF. The CDR3 DNA reads as TGTGCCAGCAGTTTAGGAGGAGAAACTGAAGCTTTCTTT.

The chain carries TRBV4-3 and TRBJ2-6; unclear D gene. The CDR3 is made up of 16 amino acids. Germline V CDR1 and CDR2: LGHNA, YSLEER. The ends were cut back, 0 bases at V and 3 bases at J, with 9 bases in the middle. CDR3 protein: CASSQDHRGGANVLTF. DNA of the CDR3: TGCGCCAGCAGCCAAGATCACCGCGGTGGGGCCAACGTCCTGACTTTC.

The chain carries TRBV2 and TRBJ1-1, with D unclear. The CDR3 spans 12 residues. Trimming shortened V by 6 bases and J by 6 bases, and 11 bases separated the two germline ends. Germline CDR1 SNHLY, CDR2 FYNNEI. The DNA for the CDR3 is TGTGCCAGCAGCTTCAGGTTCCCTGAAGCTTTCTTT. The encoded protein is CASSFRFPEAFF. The whole variable domain, filled in from reference TRBV2 and TRBJ1-1, reads EPEVTQTPSHQVTQMGQEVILRCVPISNHLYFYWYRQILGQKVEFLVSFYNNEISEKSEIFDDQFSVERPDGSNFTLKIRSTKLEDSAMYFCASSFRFPEAFFGQGTRLTVV.

The chain joins TRBV12-3 or TRBV12-4 to TRBJ2-1, with D hard to call. V lost 6 bases to trimming and J lost 4 bases, with 4 bases between them. This CDR3 comprises 11 residues. CDR3 DNA sequence: TGTGCCAGCAGATCATACAATGAGCAGTTCTTC. Amino acids: CASRSYNEQFF.

CDR3 sequence (DNA): TGTGCCAGCAGCCAAGCTACTAGCGCAACAGATACGCAGTATTTT. Residues: CASSQATSATDTQYF. V gene TRBV4-2 combines with J gene TRBJ2-3, with TRBD2 matching over 7 bases. The trim removed 1 base at V and 3 bases at J, leaving 4 bases unmatched. Germline loops: CDR1 LGHNA, CDR2 YNFKEQ. The CDR3 loop spans 15 amino acids.

V is TRBV27 and J is TRBJ2-5; the D is unclear. In germline, CDR1 is MNHEY, CDR2 SMNVEV (reference sequence). The CDR3 is 13 residues long. Deletions cut 4 bases from V and 5 bases from J, with 11 bases between. CDR3 amino acids: CASSSSLGETQYF. The CDR3 DNA follows: TGTGCCAGCAGTTCCTCCCTCGGGGAGACCCAGTACTTC.

This clone has only one observation. This chain uses TRBV29-1 with TRBJ1-2; 9 bases align to TRBD1. Germline-derived CDR1 and CDR2 are SQVTM and ANQGSEA. V dropped 6 bases and J dropped 3; count of bases not matched to a gene: 5. The CDR3 sequence is 13 residues long. CDR3 bases: TGCAGCGTCGGACAGGGGATGGACTATGGCTACACCTTC. As protein: CSVGQGMDYGYTF.

This chain joins TRBV27 and TRBJ2-1, with TRBD2 matching 7 bases. The CDR3 contains 16 residues. Germline V lookup: CDR1 MNHEY, CDR2 SMNVEV (reference sequence). V lost 6 bases and J lost 0; bases outside the gene matches: 8. CDR3 nucleotide sequence: TGTGCCAGCAGCCTAAAGGGCGGGAGCTCCTACAATGAGCAGTTCTTC. Protein: CASSLKGGSSYNEQFF.

V usage is TRBV5-8 and J usage is TRBJ2-1; D is perhaps TRBD2 (6 bases). V was clipped by 2 bases and J by 0 bases, with 18 bases between them. Germline V lookup: CDR1 SGHTS, CDR2 YDEGEE. This CDR3 is 18 amino acids long. The CDR3 region has the DNA TGTGCCAGCAGCTTCCTGACGTCTAGCGAGAGCTCCTACAATGAGCAGTTCTTC. Translated: CASSFLTSSESSYNEQFF.

The chain links TRBV6-2 or TRBV6-3 to TRBJ1-5; D is ambiguous. Per germline, CDR1 MNHEY and CDR2 SVGEGT. The CDR3 is 13 residues long. V was clipped by 0 bases and J by 6 bases, with 6 bases between them. The chain's CDR3 is CASSYSTVQPQHF. DNA of the CDR3: TGTGCCAGCAGTTACTCGACGGTTCAGCCCCAGCATTTT.

This chain connects TRBV12-5 to TRBJ1-6, with 9 bases identical to TRBD1. Germline lookup yields CDR1 LGHNT and CDR2 FRNRAP. The CDR3 loop spans 13 amino acids. V dropped 8 bases and J dropped 7; count of bases not matched to a gene: 3. The CDR3 protein is CASRGQGNSPLHF. In DNA form, the CDR3 reads TGTGCTAGTCGCGGACAGGGGAATTCACCCCTCCACTTT. The variable domain in full, completed from reference TRBV12-5 and TRBJ1-6, reads DARVTQTPRHKVTEMGQEVTMRCQPILGHNTVFWYRQTMMQGLELLAYFRNRAPLDDSGMPKDRFSAEMPDATLATLKIQPSEPRDSAVYFCASRGQGNSPLHFGNGTRLTVT.